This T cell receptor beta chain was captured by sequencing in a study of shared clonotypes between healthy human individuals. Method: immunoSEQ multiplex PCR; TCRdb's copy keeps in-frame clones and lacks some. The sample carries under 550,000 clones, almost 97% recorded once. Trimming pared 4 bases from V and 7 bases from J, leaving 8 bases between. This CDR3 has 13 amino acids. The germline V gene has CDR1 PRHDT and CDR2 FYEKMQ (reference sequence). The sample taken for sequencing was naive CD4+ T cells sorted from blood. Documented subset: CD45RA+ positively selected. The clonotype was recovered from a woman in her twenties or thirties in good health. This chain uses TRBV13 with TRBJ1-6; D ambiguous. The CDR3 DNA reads TGTGCCAGCAGCTCACGGGTGAATTCACCCCTCCACTTT. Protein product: CASSSRVNSPLHF.